This is a list of T cell receptor beta chains from one sample in a study of blood T cell repertoires in COVID-19. Data came from immunoSEQ multiplex PCR; TCRdb stores just in-frame clones and leaves some out. The table has roughly 250,000 clones, 75% to 90% seen once. Sequences were obtained from peripheral blood. These receptors originate from a man between 60 and 75 years old who had recovered from COVID-19. Both conserved end residues are part of each CDR3. D genes are given only for firm matches. Clone size appears in some rows only: once, few, many, or a class for an expanded clone.

>TRBJ1-6|-|TRBD1|TRBV6-5
TGTGCCAGCAGCCAACAGGGGGGTAATTCACCCCTCCACTTT
CASSQQGGNSPLHF
>TRBJ1-1|-|TRBD1|TRBV5-1
TGCGCCAGCAGCGATCCGGACAGGTTGAACACTGAAGCTTTCTTT
CASSDPDRLNTEAFF
>TRBJ1-6|-|-|TRBV9
TGTGCCAGCAGCGTAGGGAGGGCCCATAATTCACCCCTCCACTTT
CASSVGRAHNSPLHF
>TRBJ2-1|-|TRBD2|TRBV11-2
TGTGCCAGCAGCTTCCTACCTAGCGGGGGGGCGAATGAGCAGTTCTTC
CASSFLPSGGANEQFF
>TRBJ1-2|-|TRBD1|TRBV5-1
TGCGCCAGCAGCTTGGCCGGACAGGCCGATGGCTACACCTTC
CASSLAGQADGYTF
>TRBJ2-3|-|TRBD2|TRBV3-1/TRBV3-2
TGTGCCAGCAGCTCGGGGGGAGCCCGCACAGATACGCAGTATTTT
CASSSGGARTDTQYF
>TRBJ2-5|once|TRBD2|TRBV27
TGTGCCAGCAGAAGCGGGGGGGCTGGAGAGACCCAGTACTTC
CASRSGGAGETQYF
>TRBJ1-1|-|-|TRBV5-1
TGCGCCAGCAGCTTGGACAGTTTGACTGAAGCTTTCTTT
CASSLDSLTEAFF
>TRBJ2-7|once|TRBD1|TRBV7-9
TGTGCCAGCAGCGCCCTGACAGGGGTCATATACGAGCAGTACTTC
CASSALTGVIYEQYF
>TRBJ2-7|-|TRBD1|TRBV6-1
TGTGCCAGCAGTGACCCCGACAGGGGGCAGAAGCAGTACTTC
CASSDPDRGQKQYF
>TRBJ2-5|few|TRBD2|TRBV2
TGTGCCAGCAAGCGGGAAGGAGAGACCCAGTACTTC
CASKREGETQYF
>TRBJ2-2|few|-|TRBV7-9
TGTGCCAGCAGCTTAGCGTACGGGAACACCGGGGAGCTGTTTTTT
CASSLAYGNTGELFF
>TRBJ2-7|few|-|TRBV28
TGTGCCAGCACCGGGGGTAGGCTAAACGAGCAGTACTTC
CASTGGRLNEQYF
>TRBJ1-2|-|TRBD1|TRBV2
TGTGCCAGCAGTGAGGGGACAGGAAACTATGGCTACACCTTC
CASSEGTGNYGYTF
>TRBJ1-3|-|-|TRBV18
TGTGCCAGCTCACCTTACGGACAGTCTTCTGGAAACACCATATATTTT
CASSPYGQSSGNTIYF
>TRBJ1-1|-|TRBD1|TRBV5-1
TGCGCCAGCAGCTTGGCCTCGGACAGGGCCACTGAAGCTTTCTTT
CASSLASDRATEAFF
>TRBJ2-7|once|-|TRBV10-3
TGTGCCATCAGCCACTCCTACGAGCAGTACTTC
CAISHSYEQYF
>TRBJ1-3|-|-|TRBV6-6
TGTGCCAGCAGTTACTCCCCTTACAGGTCTGGAAACACCATATATTTT
CASSYSPYRSGNTIYF
>TRBJ1-5|once|-|TRBV10-2
TGCGCCAGCAGCCCCAATCAGGCCAATCAGCCCCAGCATTTT
CASSPNQANQPQHF
>TRBJ1-4|-|-|TRBV3-1/TRBV3-2
TGTGCCAGCAGCCAAGGGTTACAGGGTATCGTTAGTGAAAAACTGTTTTTT
CASSQGLQGIVSEKLFF
>TRBJ1-2|-|-|TRBV23-1
TGCGCCAGCAGTCAGCAACGGGTTTTTAACTATGGCTACACCTTC
CASSQQRVFNYGYTF
>TRBJ2-3|-|-|TRBV27
TGTGCCAGCAGTCAAAGACTTGACTGGCGTAATACGCAGTATTTT
CASSQRLDWRNTQYF
>TRBJ1-4|-|-|TRBV19
TGTGCCAGTAGTATACGGACAACATCGGCAACTAATGAAAAACTGTTTTTT
CASSIRTTSATNEKLFF
>TRBJ2-1|-|TRBD1|TRBV5-1
TGCGCCAGCAGTAGGGGACAGGCTATTTACAATGAGCAGTTCTTC
CASSRGQAIYNEQFF
>TRBJ2-7|-|-|TRBV7-8
TGTGCCAGCAGCATAAGGACTCCCACCTACGAGCAGTACTTC
CASSIRTPTYEQYF
>TRBJ2-2|-|-|TRBV2
TGTGCCAGCACTGGGTATGAGGGCACCGGGGAGCTGTTTTTT
CASTGYEGTGELFF
>TRBJ1-2|few|-|TRBV5-6
TGTGCCAGCAGCCCGGGAGCCTATGGCTACACCTTC
CASSPGAYGYTF
>TRBJ1-1|-|-|TRBV3-1/TRBV3-2
TGTGCCAGCAGCCAAGACTCGGGGAACACTGAAGCTTTCTTT
CASSQDSGNTEAFF
>TRBJ1-4|-|TRBD1|TRBV7-2
TGTGCCAGCAGCCAGTCGGGACAGAGGAATGAAAAACTGTTTTTT
CASSQSGQRNEKLFF
>TRBJ2-2|-|-|TRBV24-1
TGTGCCACCAGTGCCTTGGGCAGGGGGGAGGACACCGGGGAGCTGTTTTTT
CATSALGRGEDTGELFF
>TRBJ2-7|-|TRBD1|TRBV6-5
TGTGCCAGCAGGCCCGGGACAGGGAGATCCGAGCAGTACTTC
CASRPGTGRSEQYF
>TRBJ1-2|-|-|TRBV19
TGTGCCAGTAGTTCGGGGTTGGACTATGGCTACACCTTC
CASSSGLDYGYTF
>TRBJ2-7|few|TRBD2|TRBV7-8
TGTGCCAGCGCCCGGGGGAGGGCAAGCTACGAGCAGTACTTC
CASARGRASYEQYF
>TRBJ2-5|-|-|TRBV5-4
TGTGCCAGCAGCGTTAGACAGGACCCTTCATCAGAGACCCAGTACTTC
CASSVRQDPSSETQYF
>TRBJ2-4|-|-|TRBV11-2
TGTGCCAGCAGGCCATGGGGCGGAGCCAAAAACATTCAGTACTTC
CASRPWGGAKNIQYF
>TRBJ2-5|-|TRBD1|TRBV7-2
TGTGCCAGCAGCTTACAGACCGGGACAGGAAAAGAGACCCAGTACTTC
CASSLQTGTGKETQYF
>TRBJ1-1|few|TRBD1|TRBV27
TGTGCCAGCAGTCAGACCGGGACAGGGGGTAGGGCTTTCTTT
CASSQTGTGGRAFF
>TRBJ2-5|once|-|TRBV5-6
TGTGCCAGCGCATCTTTCCAGGGGATAGGGGAGACCCAGTACTTC
CASASFQGIGETQYF
>TRBJ1-3|-|-|TRBV15
TGTGCCACCAGCAGAGGTTCGGCTGGAAACACCATATATTTT
CATSRGSAGNTIYF
>TRBJ2-7|-|TRBD2|TRBV3-1/TRBV3-2
TGTGCCAGCAGCCAAAATAGCGGGGGTCACGAGCAGTACTTC
CASSQNSGGHEQYF
>TRBJ1-1|-|TRBD1|TRBV2
TGTGCCAGCAGTGGAACAGGGGGATGGGGCACTGAAGCTTTCTTT
CASSGTGGWGTEAFF
>TRBJ2-7|-|TRBD1|TRBV9
TGTGCCAGCAGCGTAGCGGGACAGACCTACGAGCAGTACTTC
CASSVAGQTYEQYF
>TRBJ1-3|-|-|TRBV29-1
TGCAGTGCGCTCGTTGGGCTTTCTGGAAACACCATATATTTT
CSALVGLSGNTIYF
>TRBJ1-6|few|-|TRBV14
TGTGCCAGCAGCCAAGCGACTGGATATAATTCACCCCTCCACTTT
CASSQATGYNSPLHF
>TRBJ1-3|-|-|TRBV18
TGTGCCAGCTCACCAAGTGCTGGGAGCAACACCATATATTTT
CASSPSAGSNTIYF
>TRBJ1-5|-|-|TRBV28
TGTGCCAGCAAGGCGAACCCAGGGCAGCCCCAGCATTTT
CASKANPGQPQHF
>TRBJ1-1|-|-|TRBV12-3/TRBV12-4
TGTGCCAGCAGCCCAGGGGAGGGTGAAGCTTTCTTT
CASSPGEGEAFF
>TRBJ2-7|-|-|TRBV18
TGTGCCAGCTCCCCCAAACAGGAGGGGGGGGAGCAGTACTTC
CASSPKQEGGEQYF
>TRBJ2-6|-|TRBD1|TRBV19
TGTGCCAGTAGTGGACAGGGGACCCTCTCTGGGGCCAACGTCCTGACTTTC
CASSGQGTLSGANVLTF
>TRBJ1-4|-|-|TRBV7-9
TGTGCCAGCAGCCCAGATAATGAAAAACTGTTTTTT
CASSPDNEKLFF
>TRBJ2-1|once|TRBD1|TRBV19
TGTGCCAGTAGTAATCCGGGACAGGGGTCCTACAATGAGCAGTTCTTC
CASSNPGQGSYNEQFF
>TRBJ2-3|once|-|TRBV6-5
TGTGCCAGCAGTTACGAGTCGAGGGGCCGGGGGGATACGCAGTATTTT
CASSYESRGRGDTQYF
>TRBJ1-1|-|-|TRBV7-9
TGTGCCAGCAGCCTCGACAGGAACACTGAAGCTTTCTTT
CASSLDRNTEAFF
>TRBJ1-2|-|-|TRBV6-2/TRBV6-3
TGTGCCAGCAGTAGAGGGAATAACTATGGCTACACCTTC
CASSRGNNYGYTF
>TRBJ1-1|-|TRBD1|TRBV29-1
TGCAGCGTTGGGGCCCGGGACAGGATGAACACTGAAGCTTTCTTT
CSVGARDRMNTEAFF
>TRBJ2-1|-|-|TRBV3-1/TRBV3-2
TGTGCCAGCAGCTGGCTAGCTGGTGAGCAGTTCTTC
CASSWLAGEQFF
>TRBJ2-1|-|TRBD1|TRBV15
TGTGCCACCAGCAGAGTGGCGGGACAGGGGTATCATGAGCAGTTCTTC
CATSRVAGQGYHEQFF
>TRBJ1-2|-|TRBD1|TRBV5-1
TGCGCCAGCAGGTCAGGACAGGAGGACTATGGCTACACCTTC
CASRSGQEDYGYTF